Each of the 30 T cell receptor beta chains below was sequenced from the same sample in a study of cytomegalovirus exposure and HLA in healthy donors (dated by TCRdb to 2016 to 2017). The method was the immunoSEQ multiplex PCR assay. A mixture of 60 forward primers for TCR Vbeta segments and 13 reverse primers for TCR Jbeta segments was used in the multiplex PCR. What TCRdb holds here is the immuneACCESS table cut down to in-frame rearrangements. Part of the clones is not present; checked against another copy, under half of the missing clones reflect an unresolved V gene, and the others are unexplained. This sample lists about 62,000 clones; roughly 80% were detected once. The ten most abundant clones make up roughly 7.7% of the sample. Input material: PBMCs. The receptors were sampled from a man in his fifties or sixties in good health and CMV-seropositive.

The rearrangement joins TRBV5-1 to TRBJ2-5, with a possible D match to TRBD2 (6 bases). The CDR3 runs to 17 residues. V was cut by 3 bases and J by 1 base, with 19 bases left in between. Germline V gives CDR1 SGHRS, CDR2 YFSETQ. CDR3 sequence reads: CASSSAPVRGIQETQYF. Written as DNA, the CDR3 is TGCGCCAGCAGCTCCGCTCCAGTGCGGGGTATCCAAGAGACCCAGTACTTC. The variable domain in full, completed from reference TRBV5-1 and TRBJ2-5, reads KAGVTQTPRYLIKTRGQQVTLSCSPISGHRSVSWYQQTPGQGLQFLFEYFSETQRNKGNFPGRFSGRQFSNSRSEMNVSTLELGDSALYLCASSSAPVRGIQETQYFGPGTRLLVL.

This clone turned up a few times. The CDR3 region has the DNA TGTGCCAGCAGCTTGCTGAACACCATATATTTT. This encodes CASSLLNTIYF. This chain links TRBV5-4 with TRBJ1-3; D not resolved. This CDR3 has 11 residues. Germline V lookup: CDR1 SGHNT, CDR2 YYREEE (reference sequence). Trimming cost V 1 base and J 7 bases, with 3 bases left between them.

The chain joins TRBV4-1 to TRBJ2-3; D gene uncertain. V was shortened by 3 bases and J by 0 bases, with 7 bases between the two germline ends. The CDR3 runs to 14 residues. Looked up from germline, CDR1 is MGHRA and CDR2 is YSYEKL. CDR3 residues: CASSHSASTDTQYF. CDR3 DNA sequence: TGCGCCAGCAGCCACTCAGCGAGCACAGATACGCAGTATTTT.

This clone was observed a few times. The chain combines TRBV6-5 with TRBJ2-1; 10 bases match TRBD2. The J segment lost 2 bases and the V segment lost 2 bases, leaving 3 bases of the junction unmatched. Germline values: CDR1 MNHEY, CDR2 SVGAGI. This CDR3 region has 16 residues. The CDR3 protein is CASSYRTSGAYNEQFF. CDR3 bases: TGTGCCAGCAGTTACCGGACTAGCGGAGCCTACAATGAGCAGTTCTTC.

The chain links TRBV6-1 to TRBJ1-5; no clear D gene. CDR1 is MNHNS and CDR2 is SASEGT in the germline V gene. Trimming shortened V by 8 bases and J by 1 base, and 15 bases separated the two germline ends. CDR3 length: 15 amino acids. CDR3: CASVSSSGSNQPQHF. The DNA of the CDR3 is TGTGCCAGCGTTTCCTCCTCCGGGAGCAATCAGCCCCAGCATTTT.

The V call is TRBV27, the J call TRBJ2-1; D gene uncertain. The CDR3 spans 16 residues. V was shortened by 3 bases and J by 0 bases, with 12 bases between the two germline ends. Per germline, CDR1 MNHEY and CDR2 SMNVEV (reference sequence). The CDR3 DNA reads TGTGCCAGCAGTTTTAAGATCTCGAGCTCCTACAATGAGCAGTTCTTC. This translates into CASSFKISSSYNEQFF.

This clone was detected a few times. The sample holds other DNA sequences that translate to the same CDR3. The chain combines TRBV9 with TRBJ2-7; TRBD1 aligns across 9 bases. This CDR3 comprises 13 residues. Trimming took 3 bases from V and 2 from J; bases not matched to a gene: 0. CDR1 SGDLS and CDR2 YYNGEE come from the germline V gene. The chain's CDR3 is CASSGQGAYEQYF. The CDR3 DNA is TGTGCCAGCAGCGGACAGGGGGCCTACGAGCAGTACTTC.

The rearrangement links TRBV4-1 to TRBJ1-1; no definite D call. The V end was cut by 3 bases, the J end by 0 bases, with 17 bases between. CDR3 size: 17 residues. CDR1 is MGHRA, CDR2 YSYEKL, per germline. DNA of the CDR3: TGCGCCAGCAGCCAGACGATCGGGGTACGAATGAACACTGAAGCTTTCTTT. It is translated as CASSQTIGVRMNTEAFF.

This clone was observed a few times. This chain joins TRBV7-9 and TRBJ2-1, with 11 bases that match TRBD2. Germline loops: CDR1 SEHNR, CDR2 FQNEAQ (reference sequence). The CDR3 is made up of 19 amino acids. The V and J ends lost 2 bases and 4 bases, in that order; junction bases with no gene match: 13. Here the CDR3 DNA reads TGTGCCAGCAGCTTATGGGGAGGTAGCGGGAGGGCCAGGTACAATGAGCAGTTCTTC. This sequence encodes CASSLWGGSGRARYNEQFF.

The chain has TRBV29-1 and TRBJ2-1; 7 bases are shared with TRBD1. This CDR3 has 13 amino acids. Germline assignment: CDR1 SQVTM and CDR2 ANQGSEA. With 3 bases clipped from V and 7 bases from J, the junction kept 6 bases outside the gene matches. The CDR3, as DNA: TGCAGCGTTGAGGGCAGGGGGTTGAATGAGCAGTTCTTC. Amino acids: CSVEGRGLNEQFF.

This chain connects TRBV5-1 to TRBJ2-1; 8 nucleotides line up with TRBD1. Germline assignment: CDR1 SGHRS and CDR2 YFSETQ. The V gene end was trimmed by 3 bases and the J gene end by 6 bases; junction bases not matched to a gene: 14. The CDR3 sequence is 17 residues long. The CDR3 region has the DNA TGCGCCAGCAGCTCCACAGGGGGTGGTCGGTCTGGCAATGAGCAGTTCTTC. As protein: CASSSTGGGRSGNEQFF.

Only one count was recorded for this clone. The V and J genes are TRBV29-1 and TRBJ1-1; TRBD1 is a possible D gene (5 bases). The CDR3 is made up of 15 amino acids. Trimming stripped 4 bases from V and 3 bases from J, with 18 bases between. Germline V lookup: CDR1 SQVTM, CDR2 ANQGSEA. The CDR3 bases are TGCAGCGTTGCGGGGGACTCTCGGCGGGACACTGAAGCTTTCTTT. It encodes CSVAGDSRRDTEAFF.

The rearrangement links TRBV21-1 to TRBJ2-1; the table's D call, TRBD1, was not checked against the DNA. TRBV21-1 is recorded as a pseudogene. The CDR3 is 18 residues long. CDR3: CASSKVGRTQYIYNEQFF. DNA for the CDR3: TGTGCCAGCAGCAAAGTTGGCAGGACACAATATATCTACAATGAGCAGTTCTTC.

The V gene is TRBV6-4, the J gene TRBJ2-1; 11 nucleotides line up with TRBD2. J gave up 7 bases and V 4 bases, and 6 bases lay outside the gene matches. CDR1 and CDR2 (germline): MRHNA, SNTAGT. The CDR3 length is 15 residues. The CDR3 DNA reads TGTGCCAGCAGTGCCCGGAGACTAGCGGGGAATGAGCAGTTCTTC. It encodes CASSARRLAGNEQFF.

This chain uses TRBV6-6 with TRBJ2-7; TRBD1 matches 7 bases. The CDR3 spans 13 residues. V lost 7 bases, J lost 3 bases, and 6 bases stayed unmatched. The germline CDR1 and CDR2 sequences are MNHNY and SVGAGI (reference sequence). CDR3 residues: CASNQRQGYEQYF. Written as DNA, the CDR3 is TGTGCCAGCAATCAACGACAGGGCTACGAGCAGTACTTC.

This clone has only a few counts. V and J are TRBV9 and TRBJ1-4; 9 bases match TRBD1. Trimming took 3 bases from V and 6 from J; bases not matched to a gene: 3. The CDR3 extends over 14 amino acids. The germline V gene encodes CDR1 SGDLS and CDR2 YYNGEE. The CDR3 here is CASSEQGADEKLFF. The CDR3 DNA follows: TGTGCCAGCAGCGAACAGGGGGCCGATGAAAAACTGTTTTTT.

V usage is TRBV19 and J usage is TRBJ1-2; 7 bases map to TRBD1. V lost 4 bases, J lost 2 bases, and 4 bases stayed unmatched. There are 14 residues in the CDR3. CDR1 and CDR2 from the germline V gene are LNHDA and SQIVND (reference sequence). CDR3 nucleotides: TGTGCCAGTAGTAGAATGGGACAGAACTATGGCTACACCTTC. Residues: CASSRMGQNYGYTF.

This sequence joins TRBV6-5 and TRBJ1-5; 7 bases map to TRBD1. V lost 3 bases, J lost 4 bases, and 3 bases stayed unmatched. Germline V CDR1 and CDR2: MNHEY, SVGAGI. The CDR3 has 14 amino acids. CDR3 sequence: CASSYGTDNQPQHF. The CDR3 bases are TGTGCCAGCAGTTATGGGACAGATAATCAGCCCCAGCATTTT.

Written as DNA, the CDR3 is TGTGCCAGCAGTTCCCAAGGGGAAGGCGGTGAAAAACTGTTTTTT. It specifies CASSSQGEGGEKLFF. J is TRBJ1-4 and V is TRBV6-5; D is perhaps TRBD1 (5 bases). Trimming pared 4 bases from V and 7 bases from J, leaving 16 bases between. The CDR3 covers 15 residues. Germline V gives CDR1 MNHEY, CDR2 SVGAGI.

This chain links TRBV4-1 with TRBJ2-1, with 11 bases fitting TRBD2. With 5 bases clipped from V and 7 bases from J, the junction kept 7 bases outside the gene matches. The germline V gene has CDR1 MGHRA and CDR2 YSYEKL. CDR3 size: 15 residues. The CDR3 loop reads CASSLLAGATNEQFF. In DNA form, the CDR3 reads TGCGCCAGCAGCTTACTAGCGGGGGCCACTAATGAGCAGTTCTTC.

The genes are TRBV5-1 and TRBJ1-4, with D unclear. Trimming shortened V by 1 base and J by 0 bases, and 4 bases separated the two germline ends. From germline, CDR1 is SGHRS and CDR2 YFSETQ. The CDR3 runs to 14 residues. The CDR3 sequence: CASSLLATNEKLFF. The CDR3 DNA reads as TGCGCCAGCAGCTTGCTAGCAACTAATGAAAAACTGTTTTTT. Full variable domain (rest looked up from reference TRBV5-1 and TRBJ1-4): KAGVTQTPRYLIKTRGQQVTLSCSPISGHRSVSWYQQTPGQGLQFLFEYFSETQRNKGNFPGRFSGRQFSNSRSEMNVSTLELGDSALYLCASSLLATNEKLFFGSGTQLSVL.

This clone was seen only a few times. An end of the junction does not agree with germline; a read error may underlie this. V and J are TRBV29-1 and TRBJ2-4; 7 nucleotides line up with TRBD1. From germline, CDR1 is SQVTM and CDR2 ANQGSEA. This CDR3 comprises 12 residues. CDR3 sequence: CSAGTAENIQYF. CDR3 DNA sequence: TGCAGCGCCGGGACAGCCGAAAACATTCAGTACTTC.

The chain links TRBV2 to TRBJ2-7, with D possibly matching TRBD1 (6 bases). V lost 10 bases and J 0 bases, leaving 22 bases between the germline ends. The CDR3 sequence is 16 residues long. From germline, CDR1 is SNHLY and CDR2 FYNNEI. The CDR3 is CATNRVGSMSSYEQYF. In DNA form, the CDR3 reads TGTGCCACAAACAGGGTGGGTAGTATGAGCTCCTACGAGCAGTACTTC.

V and J are TRBV6-6 and TRBJ2-4; D call uncertain. There are 14 residues in the CDR3. Between the trimmed V and J ends, which lost 0 bases and 5 bases, there was a span of 8 bases. CDR1 MNHNY and CDR2 SVGAGI come from the germline V gene (reference sequence). CDR3 DNA sequence: TGTGCCAGCAGTTACTCGGAGAACCAAAACATTCAGTACTTC. Translating gives CASSYSENQNIQYF.

This clone has more than one count but fewer than ten. The genes are TRBV6-1 and TRBJ2-2, with a weak D call TRBD1 (7 bases). V was cut by 6 bases and J by 5 bases, with 13 bases left in between. Germline CDR1 reads MNHNS; CDR2 reads SASEGT. CDR3 size: 14 residues. CDR3 region: CASSQGGITGELFF. The CDR3 coding sequence is TGTGCCAGCAGCCAGGGGGGTATAACCGGGGAGCTGTTTTTT.

The CDR3 is CASSFQADTQYF. As DNA, the CDR3 is TGTGCCAGCAGCTTCCAGGCCGATACGCAGTATTTT. The rearrangement uses TRBV7-9 and TRBJ2-3, with D unresolved. Trimming cost V 3 bases and J 6 bases, with 7 bases left between them. The CDR3 runs 12 residues. Germline V gene sequence: CDR1 SEHNR, CDR2 FQNEAQ (reference sequence).

This rearrangement joins TRBV27 to TRBJ2-7; a possible D gene is TRBD2 (5 bases). V shed 0 bases and J shed 4 bases, with 16 bases lying between them. CDR3 length: 16 amino acids. In germline, CDR1 is MNHEY, CDR2 SMNVEV (reference sequence). The CDR3 loop reads CASSLSRGSGAYEQYF. The CDR3 DNA is TGTGCCAGCAGTTTATCGAGAGGGTCGGGTGCGTACGAGCAGTACTTC.

The J gene is TRBJ1-1, the V gene TRBV11-3; TRBD1 matches at 7 bases. The CDR3 covers 15 residues. CDR1 and CDR2 (germline): SGHNT, YENEEA. The J segment lost 0 bases and the V segment lost 4 bases, leaving 5 bases of the junction unmatched. This CDR3 is CASSSRQGVNTEAFF. For the CDR3, the DNA is TGTGCCAGCAGCTCCCGACAGGGAGTGAACACTGAAGCTTTCTTT.

V and J are TRBV7-9 and TRBJ1-5; tentative D call: TRBD1 (6 bases). The germline V gene encodes CDR1 SEHNR and CDR2 FQNEAQ (reference sequence). V was trimmed by 8 bases and J by 0 bases, leaving 17 bases between them. The CDR3 covers 16 residues. CDR3 bases: TGTGCCAGCGGCCCGGTGGACAGCTATAGCAATCAGCCCCAGCATTTT. It yields the protein CASGPVDSYSNQPQHF.

The chain joins TRBV10-3 to TRBJ1-5; D is uncertain. Germline V gene lookup returns CDR1 ENHRY and CDR2 SYGVKD. Trimming took 3 bases from V and 1 from J, leaving 13 bases between them. The CDR3 extends over 16 amino acids. DNA of the CDR3: TGTGCCATCAGTGATTTCGATCGAGGGAGCAATCAGCCCCAGCATTTT. It specifies CAISDFDRGSNQPQHF.